The T cell receptor (beta chain) described here comes from a study of CD8 T cells in Susac syndrome. RNA was extracted with the RNeasy kit, and a quantity of about 0.45 to 1 ug was reverse transcribed using random hexamers. TCRdb fed the immunoSEQ multiplex PCR reads into MiXCR, producing one record per CDR3 protein. Seen here are approximately 94,000 distinct CDR3 sequences, around 96% observed once, and the top ten hold 0.3%. CDR1 is MNHNY and CDR2 is SVGAGI in the germline V gene (reference sequence). V lost 10 bases and J lost 4; bases outside the gene matches: 4. The CDR3 runs 13 residues. Sample: CD8+ T cells from PBMCs. The chain carries TRBV6-6 and TRBJ1-5, with TRBD1 matching over 10 bases. The sequence derives from a human donor with Susac syndrome. The chain's CDR3 is CATRGQGNQPQHF. The CDR3 coding sequence is TGTGCCACGCGGGGACAGGGGAATCAGCCCCAGCATTTT.